This TCR beta chain was obtained from a study of naive and memory T cell subsets. As concerns this clonotype: Its antigen is currently unknown.

Two oligonucleotides, mixed equimolar, formed the beta constant-region primer covering TRBC1 and TRBC2. The ligated cDNA underwent four PCR rounds using SP2 and nested alpha and beta constant-region primers. TCRdb processed the UMI-ligation and nested PCR reads anew with MiXCR; each CDR3 protein has one entry. The table shows around 90,000 distinct CDR3 sequences, with around 6.5% occurring only once. Cells stained for CD3, CD4, CD8, CD45RA, CD27 and viability were sorted into four CD45RA/CD27 subsets. Regarding the study as a whole: In naive cells, over 85% of TCR sequences were seen only once.

Sequenced sample: central memory CD4+ T cells from blood. The clonotype was recovered from a human donor in good health.

The DNA of the CDR3 is TGCGCCAGCAGCTCCTCAGGGAACACTGAAGCTTTCTTT. The encoded protein is CASSSSGNTEAFF. The J gene is TRBJ1-1, the V gene TRBV5-1; D is undetermined. The V gene's germline CDR1 is SGHRS and CDR2 YFSETQ. This CDR3 is 13 amino acids long. Trimming shortened V by 3 bases and J by 1 base, and 7 bases separated the two germline ends.